The 26 T cell receptor beta chains presented below share a single source sample, sequenced in a study of T cell repertoires in cytomegalovirus infection. TCRdb used MiXCR to reprocess the reads, holding one entry per CDR3 protein. The sample consists of 350,000 to 500,000 distinct CDR3 sequences, approximately 30% of them appearing once. Source material: PBMCs. These receptors were taken from a human donor in good health (CMV status not recorded). Some clones in this sample may be carry-over from other donors' samples.

This clonotype was seen ten or more times. The chain has TRBV12-3 or TRBV12-4 and TRBJ1-5, with D uncertain. The CDR3 contains 16 residues. V dropped 7 bases and J dropped 0 bases, with 16 bases sitting between them. CDR3 loop: CASTRGQSNSNQPQHF. The CDR3 DNA is TGTGCCAGCACCCGAGGGCAGTCGAATAGCAATCAGCCCCAGCATTTT.

This clonotype has a handful of counts. J is TRBJ1-6 and V is TRBV4-1; D remains unclear. Germline CDR1 reads MGHRA; CDR2 reads YSYEKL. The V and J ends lost 1 base and 7 bases respectively, with 5 bases between them. The CDR3 extends over 13 amino acids. In nucleotides, the CDR3 is TGCGCCAGCAGCCAAGGGACGAATTCACCCCTCCACTTT. Protein sequence: CASSQGTNSPLHF.

This chain's CDR3 is CASSRGTEDQPQHF. In DNA form, the CDR3 reads TGTGCCAGCAGTCGGGGGACAGAGGATCAGCCCCAGCATTTT. This chain connects TRBV7-2 to TRBJ1-5, with TRBD1 identical over 7 bases. This CDR3 has 14 amino acids. Germline V CDR1 and CDR2: SGHTA, FQGNSA. Unmatched junction bases numbered 7, after V lost 6 bases and J lost 5 bases.

This chain joins TRBV3-1 and TRBJ2-3; D unclear. The CDR3 has 11 residues. V was trimmed by 7 bases and J by 5 bases, leaving 7 bases between them. The germline CDR1 and CDR2 sequences are LGHDT and YNNKEL (reference sequence). DNA for the CDR3: TGTGCCAGCAAGATGGAAGATACGCAGTATTTT. It yields the protein CASKMEDTQYF.

This clonotype has only a few counts. The V and J genes are TRBV5-4 and TRBJ1-1; the D is unclear. Germline V gene lookup returns CDR1 SGHNT and CDR2 YYREEE (reference sequence). The CDR3 totals 15 residues. Trimming pared 0 bases from V and 1 base from J, leaving 10 bases between. CDR3: CASSLGANGNTEAFF. The CDR3, as DNA: TGTGCCAGCAGCTTGGGAGCTAACGGGAACACTGAAGCTTTCTTT.

This clonotype was detected a few times. V usage is TRBV20-1 and J usage is TRBJ1-1; no reliable D call. Trimming took 0 bases from V and 1 from J, leaving 21 bases between them. Germline V CDR1 and CDR2: DFQATT, SNEGSKA (reference sequence). The CDR3 spans 18 residues. The CDR3 is CSAREQRPTRIWNTEAFF. The CDR3 DNA sequence: TGCAGTGCTAGAGAGCAGAGACCGACGCGGATCTGGAACACTGAAGCTTTCTTT.

There are many counts of this clonotype. The DNA for the CDR3 is TGTGCCAGCACCCCCAGATACACCGGGGAGCTGTTTTTT. This translates into CASTPRYTGELFF. The V call is TRBV7-9, the J call TRBJ2-2; D gene ambiguous. The CDR3 sequence is 13 residues long. Germline CDR1 and CDR2: SEHNR and FQNEAQ (reference sequence). V was cut by 7 bases and J by 3 bases, with 9 bases left in between.

The J gene is TRBJ2-7, the V gene TRBV7-9, with 9 bases that match TRBD1. Germline CDR1 reads SEHNR; CDR2 reads FQNEAQ (reference sequence). Trimming removed 1 base from V and 5 bases from J; junction bases left unmatched: 18. The CDR3 length is 19 residues. CDR3 sequence: CASSLGRRTGAKGLDEQYF. CDR3 DNA: TGTGCCAGCAGCTTAGGCCGTAGGACAGGGGCTAAGGGTTTGGACGAGCAGTACTTC.

V is TRBV28 and J is TRBJ2-7, with D tentatively TRBD1 (6 bases). The ends were cut back, 6 bases at V and 3 bases at J, with 15 bases in the middle. The CDR3 sequence is 14 residues long. CDR1 is MDHEN and CDR2 is SYDVKM in the germline V gene. CDR3 residues: CASRAQGPSYEQYF. Written as DNA, the CDR3 is TGTGCCAGCAGAGCACAGGGCCCCAGCTACGAGCAGTACTTC.

In this sample, this clonotype turned up many times. The rearrangement uses TRBV7-6 and TRBJ2-7; 9 bases align to TRBD2. With 2 bases clipped from V and 3 bases from J, the junction kept 8 bases outside the gene matches. CDR3 length: 16 residues. From germline, CDR1 is SGHVS and CDR2 FNYEAQ. The CDR3 bases are TGTGCCAGCAGCTTAAAGCGGGGGGCCGCCTTCTACGAGCAGTACTTC. This encodes CASSLKRGAAFYEQYF. The whole variable domain, filled in from reference TRBV7-6 and TRBJ2-7, reads GAGVSQSPRYKVTKRGQDVALRCDPISGHVSLYWYRQALGQGPEFLTYFNYEAQQDKSGLPNDRFSAERPEGSISTLTIQRTEQRDSAMYRCASSLKRGAAFYEQYFGPGTRLTVT.

Comment on this clonotype: A much larger clone lies a single base off, so this may be a read error. This chain uses TRBV6-6 with TRBJ2-7, with D perhaps matching TRBD1 or TRBD2 (5 bases each). The CDR3 runs 15 residues. Per germline, CDR1 MNHNY and CDR2 SVGAGI (reference sequence). The CDR3 loop is CAIAAGRQGTDEQSF. CDR3 coding DNA: TGTGCCATCGCCGCGGGCCGTCAGGGTACGGACGAGCAGTCCTTC.

This clonotype was recorded a few times. The chain is built from TRBV20-1 and TRBJ2-3; D remains ambiguous. V lost 0 bases, J lost 0 bases, and 10 bases lay in between. Germline assignment: CDR1 DFQATT and CDR2 SNEGSKA (reference sequence). The CDR3 sequence is 15 residues long. CDR3 residues: CSARDPSPSTDTQYF. CDR3 DNA sequence: TGCAGTGCTAGAGATCCTAGTCCTAGCACAGATACGCAGTATTTT.

This clonotype was counted a few times. The gene calls are TRBV2 and TRBJ2-7; 9 positions agree with TRBD1. The CDR3 contains 14 residues. Germline-derived CDR1 and CDR2 are SNHLY and FYNNEI. V lost 5 bases and J lost 0; bases outside the gene matches: 2. The CDR3 DNA follows: TGTGCCAGCAGTTGGGACAGGGACTCCTACGAGCAGTACTTC. Translating it yields CASSWDRDSYEQYF.

Ten or more counts support this clonotype. The genes are TRBV11-2 and TRBJ2-3; D remains unclear. V shed 3 bases and J shed 6 bases, with 7 bases lying between them. CDR1 and CDR2 from the germline V gene are SGHAT and FQNNGV. The CDR3 has 12 residues. The CDR3 loop reads CASSFFGDTQYF. The CDR3 DNA reads as TGTGCCAGCAGCTTTTTCGGGGATACGCAGTATTTT. The full variable domain, rest sourced from reference TRBV11-2 and TRBJ2-3, is EAGVAQSPRYKIIEKRQSVAFWCNPISGHATLYWYQQILGQGPKLLIQFQNNGVVDDSQLPKDRFSAERLKGVDSTLKIQPAKLEDSAVYLCASSFFGDTQYFGPGTRLTVL.

The J gene is TRBJ2-7, the V gene TRBV11-2; 7 positions agree with TRBD2. V was clipped by 2 bases and J by 3 bases; unmatched bases: 7. Per the germline V gene, CDR1 is SGHAT and CDR2 is FQNNGV. The length of the CDR3 is 15 residues. This CDR3 is CASSLPWEGVYEQYF. DNA of the CDR3: TGTGCCAGCAGCTTACCCTGGGAGGGCGTCTACGAGCAGTACTTC.

This clonotype was detected once. V is TRBV4-1 and J is TRBJ2-5, with D possibly called TRBD1 or TRBD2 (5 bases each). Germline-derived CDR1 and CDR2 are MGHRA and YSYEKL. This CDR3 comprises 18 residues. Trimming cost V 4 bases and J 1 base, with 22 bases left between them. DNA of the CDR3: TGCGCCAGCAGCCGAACCGAGGGGACGGGGATGTCCCAAGAGACCCAGTACTTC. It yields the protein CASSRTEGTGMSQETQYF.

The CDR3 sequence: CASSFKNRDDTEAFF. The CDR3 bases are TGTGCCAGCAGCTTCAAGAACAGGGATGACACTGAAGCTTTCTTT. The chain has TRBV7-3 and TRBJ1-1, with a possible D match to TRBD1 (6 bases). Germline assignment: CDR1 SGHTA and CDR2 FQGTGA. This CDR3 has 15 amino acids. V was trimmed by 3 bases and J by 3 bases, leaving 14 bases between them.

On this clonotype: Germline is not matched at one junction end, which may reflect a read error. CDR3 protein: CASSLGQGGAPLQF. Written as DNA, the CDR3 is TGTGCCAGCAGTTTGGGACAGGGAGGTGCACCCCTCCAATTT. The chain employs TRBV12-3 or TRBV12-4 and TRBJ1-6, with 9 nucleotides matching TRBD1. The CDR3 consists of 14 residues.

The rearrangement links TRBV27 to TRBJ2-3, with 7 bases fitting TRBD2. The germline CDR1 and CDR2 sequences are MNHEY and SMNVEV (reference sequence). Trimming took 4 bases from V and 1 from J; bases not matched to a gene: 2. CDR3 length: 14 residues. This CDR3 reads CASSWGGGTDTQYF. The CDR3, as DNA: TGTGCCAGCAGTTGGGGGGGGGGCACAGATACGCAGTATTTT.

The V gene is TRBV11-2, the J gene TRBJ2-3; D is possibly TRBD1 or TRBD2 (6 bases each). V lost 0 bases, J lost 2 bases, and 15 bases lay in between. This CDR3 has 17 residues. Germline-derived CDR1 and CDR2 are SGHAT and FQNNGV. The CDR3 bases are TGTGCCAGCAGCTTAGAGCCGGGGGCAAGTGTCACAGATACGCAGTATTTT. Protein: CASSLEPGASVTDTQYF.

This clonotype was found once. This could be a read error, since a much larger clone is one nucleotide away. The conserved phenylalanine or tryptophan is not found at the CDR3 terminus, so this likely reflects a read error. The rearrangement links TRBV4-1 to TRBJ1-1, with D hard to call. With 1 base removed from V and 3 bases from J, the gap between germline ends came to 12 bases. The CDR3 contains 15 residues. The germline V gene has CDR1 MGHRA and CDR2 YSYEKL. The CDR3, as DNA: TGCGCCAGCAGCCAAGTCTCCCTCAGGTACACTGAAGCTTTCTCT. It translates to CASSQVSLRYTEAFS.

This chain links TRBV6-5 with TRBJ2-1, with D tentatively TRBD2 (6 bases). This CDR3 comprises 14 residues. The V end was cut by 4 bases, the J end by 5 bases, with 12 bases between. The V gene's germline CDR1 is MNHEY and CDR2 SVGAGI. DNA of the CDR3: TGTGCCAGCAGTTTTGGGGGGAGAAACAATGAGCAGTTCTTC. Protein product: CASSFGGRNNEQFF.

Remarks on this clonotype: The conserved phenylalanine or tryptophan is not found at the CDR3 terminus, so this likely reflects a read error. This chain connects TRBV7-2 to TRBJ2-7, with 7 bases that match TRBD2. Germline V gene sequence: CDR1 SGHTA, CDR2 FQGNSA. This CDR3 comprises 15 residues. J lost 4 bases, V lost 5 bases, and 11 bases had no gene match. CDR3 in DNA: TGTGCCAGCAGCCCCCAACGGGGACTAACGTACGAGCAGTACTTA. Protein sequence: CASSPQRGLTYEQYL.

The rearrangement links TRBV6-1 to TRBJ1-6, with a possible D match to TRBD1 (5 bases). The CDR3 spans 15 residues. Trimming removed 6 bases at V and 10 bases at J, with 19 bases between. Germline V gene sequence: CDR1 MNHNS, CDR2 SASEGT. CDR3 sequence (DNA): TGTGCCAGCAGGGAGGGACCCAGTAATAGATCACCCCTCCACTTT. This codes for CASREGPSNRSPLHF.

In this sample, this clonotype turned up many times. The V call is TRBV28, the J call TRBJ1-2; weak D call: TRBD1 (5 bases). The germline gives CDR1 MDHEN, CDR2 SYDVKM. V was clipped by 8 bases and J by 2 bases, with 12 bases between them. CDR3 length: 13 amino acids. Written as DNA, the CDR3 is TGTGCCAGCGGCGGGGGGGTCAACTATGGCTACACCTTC. Translation gives CASGGGVNYGYTF.

This clonotype was observed at least ten times. The chain links TRBV7-9 to TRBJ1-3; D gene uncertain. Germline V gene lookup returns CDR1 SEHNR and CDR2 FQNEAQ (reference sequence). Trimming removed 2 bases at V and 0 bases at J, with 8 bases between. The CDR3 sequence is 15 residues long. The CDR3 here is CASSLWADSGNTIYF. The CDR3, as DNA: TGTGCCAGCAGCTTATGGGCCGACTCTGGAAACACCATATATTTT.